One and the same sample provided the 25 T cell receptor beta chains below, sequenced in a study of T cell responses to AZD1222 COVID-19 vaccine. Sequenced by immunoSEQ multiplex PCR; TCRdb stores in-frame clones only, minus some. This sample yields some 140,000 clones, of which 90% are seen a single time; 18% belongs to the top ten. Sequencing was performed on peripheral blood, taken on day 0 of AZD1222 vaccination. These receptors all stem from an adult in good health.

This clone was counted once. The chain uses TRBV6-5 and TRBJ2-2, with 10 bases lining up with TRBD2. Germline assignment: CDR1 MNHEY and CDR2 SVGAGI. With V trimmed by 6 bases and J by 7 bases, 5 bases remained unmatched. The CDR3 sequence is 14 residues long. CDR3 sequence (DNA): TGTGCCAGCAGGGGACTAGCGTCCAACGGGGAGCTGTTTTTT. Its translation: CASRGLASNGELFF.

In the case of this clone: This CDR3 is also generated by other DNA sequences in the sample. V gene TRBV11-3 combines with J gene TRBJ1-1, with D unresolved. The CDR3 consists of 13 residues. The germline gives CDR1 SGHNT, CDR2 YENEEA. The ends were cut back, 1 base at V and 2 bases at J, with 5 bases in the middle. CDR3: CASSLGVNTEAFF. The CDR3 nucleotides are TGTGCCAGCAGCTTAGGGGTTAACACTGAAGCTTTCTTT. Filled out from reference TRBV11-3 and TRBJ1-1, the complete variable domain reads EAGVVQSPRYKIIEKKQPVAFWCNPISGHNTLYWYLQNLGQGPELLIRYENEEAVDDSQLPKDRFSAERLKGVDSTLKIQPAELGDSAVYLCASSLGVNTEAFFGQGTRLTVV.

The chain employs TRBV28 and TRBJ1-4; a weak D match, TRBD1 (5 bases). CDR1 and CDR2 (germline): MDHEN, SYDVKM. CDR3 length: 15 amino acids. V was shortened by 5 bases and J by 5 bases, with 15 bases between the two germline ends. The CDR3 loop reads CASSPRDGGNEKLFF. For the CDR3, the DNA is TGTGCCAGCAGTCCCCGGGACGGGGGAAATGAAAAACTGTTTTTT.

V gene TRBV27 combines with J gene TRBJ2-3; the D is unclear. V gave up 6 bases and J gave up 4 bases, with 14 bases separating them. There are 14 residues in the CDR3. Looked up from germline, CDR1 is MNHEY and CDR2 is SMNVEV (reference sequence). The CDR3 protein is CASRPTYPPDTQYF. CDR3 nucleotide sequence: TGTGCCAGCAGACCTACCTACCCCCCAGATACGCAGTATTTT.

This rearrangement joins TRBV7-9 to TRBJ2-5; D is unclear. Trimming removed 3 bases from V and 3 bases from J, with 11 bases in between. The CDR3 spans 14 residues. Germline-derived CDR1 and CDR2 are SEHNR and FQNEAQ (reference sequence). The CDR3 is CASSFVRREETQYF. The CDR3 coding sequence is TGTGCCAGCAGCTTCGTCAGGAGAGAAGAGACCCAGTACTTC.

This clone was detected only a few times. The V and J genes are TRBV25-1 and TRBJ1-1; possible D gene TRBD1, 5 bases. Germline-derived CDR1 and CDR2 are MGHDK and SYGVNS. V was cut by 3 bases and J by 3 bases, with 11 bases left in between. The CDR3 covers 14 residues. The CDR3 is CASSDGGTYTEAFF. Here the CDR3 DNA reads TGTGCCAGCAGTGATGGAGGGACTTACACTGAAGCTTTCTTT.

The genes are TRBV15 and TRBJ1-4, with 7 nucleotides matching TRBD1. Germline lookup yields CDR1 LNHNV and CDR2 YYDKDF (reference sequence). J lost 2 bases, V lost 2 bases, and 2 bases had no gene match. The CDR3 totals 15 residues. CDR3 in DNA: TGTGCCACCAGCAGACTGACAGGGACTAATGAAAAACTGTTTTTT. Its protein is CATSRLTGTNEKLFF.

The V gene is TRBV11-2, the J gene TRBJ1-3, with a weak D call TRBD1 (5 bases). With 5 bases removed from V and 4 bases from J, the gap between germline ends came to 15 bases. Germline V gives CDR1 SGHAT, CDR2 FQNNGV. The CDR3 sequence is 15 residues long. CDR3 DNA: TGTGCCAGCAGCCGAAGGTCGGCAGGGGGAAACACCATATATTTT. Amino acid sequence: CASSRRSAGGNTIYF.

The chain uses TRBV15 and TRBJ2-1; weak D call: TRBD2 (5 bases). Germline V lookup: CDR1 LNHNV, CDR2 YYDKDF (reference sequence). With 7 bases removed from V and 8 bases from J, the gap between germline ends came to 18 bases. The length of the CDR3 is 14 residues. The CDR3 loop reads CATKDERAMYEQFF. The CDR3 DNA reads TGTGCCACCAAAGACGAGAGGGCCATGTATGAGCAGTTCTTC.

The genes are TRBV28 and TRBJ1-3, with 8 bases aligning to TRBD1. V lost 6 bases, J lost 6 bases, and 7 bases stayed unmatched. CDR1 is MDHEN, CDR2 SYDVKM, per germline. There are 14 residues in the CDR3. CDR3 residues: CASRMTGEANTIYF. CDR3 coding DNA: TGTGCCAGCAGAATGACAGGGGAGGCAAACACCATATATTTT.

The rearrangement uses TRBV2 and TRBJ2-1; 10 nucleotides line up with TRBD2. Germline V gene lookup returns CDR1 SNHLY and CDR2 FYNNEI. V trimming: 4 bases; J trimming: 2 bases; junction bases outside the gene matches: 2. CDR3 length equals 15 residues. DNA for the CDR3: TGTGCCAGCAGTGTAACTAGCGGGGCCTACAATGAGCAGTTCTTC. Its translation is CASSVTSGAYNEQFF.

The chain employs TRBV6-5 and TRBJ1-3, with D unclear. Trimming removed 6 bases at V and 0 bases at J, with 9 bases between. The CDR3 loop spans 14 amino acids. The germline V gene has CDR1 MNHEY and CDR2 SVGAGI. The CDR3 nucleotides read TGTGCCAGCAGCAGAGGTAGCTCTGGAAACACCATATATTTT. Protein: CASSRGSSGNTIYF.

The J gene is TRBJ1-2, the V gene TRBV7-2; D remains unclear. The CDR3 sequence is 13 residues long. CDR1 and CDR2 from the germline V gene are SGHTA and FQGNSA. V lost 4 bases, J lost 7 bases, and 13 bases lay in between. This CDR3 reads CASSSQRQAGYTF. As DNA, the CDR3 is TGTGCCAGCAGCTCCCAGCGTCAGGCTGGCTACACCTTC.

CDR3 in DNA: TGTGCCTGGAGTGTAAGTATCCCCTTATGGGATACGCAGTATTTT. Translating it yields CAWSVSIPLWDTQYF. The gene calls are TRBV30 and TRBJ2-3; D not certain. The germline V and J ends were trimmed by 0 bases and 6 bases, with 16 bases remaining between them. Germline V lookup: CDR1 GTSNPN, CDR2 SVGIG (reference sequence). There are 15 residues in the CDR3.

The J gene is TRBJ1-1, the V gene TRBV5-6; D remains unclear. Germline CDR1 SGHDT, CDR2 YYEEEE. V was shortened by 1 base and J by 7 bases, with 11 bases between the two germline ends. The CDR3 contains 13 residues. CDR3 DNA: TGTGCCAGCAGCTTGAATTCCGGGGTTGAAGCTTTCTTT. Translation gives CASSLNSGVEAFF.

J is TRBJ1-6 and V is TRBV28, with TRBD1 matching over 8 bases. V gave up 5 bases and J gave up 10 bases; unmatched junction bases: 7. This CDR3 comprises 14 residues. Germline-derived CDR1 and CDR2 are MDHEN and SYDVKM. The CDR3 DNA follows: TGTGCCAGCAGTCGCTCGGACAGGGAATCACCCCTCCACTTT. Protein product: CASSRSDRESPLHF.

The chain combines TRBV10-1 with TRBJ2-7; no firm D call. The V and J ends lost 5 bases and 2 bases respectively, with 13 bases between them. The germline gives CDR1 WNHNN, CDR2 SYGVQD (reference sequence). The CDR3 covers 14 residues. The CDR3 coding sequence is TGCGCCAGCAGTTGCTTTGACATCACCTACGAGCAGTACTTC. Its protein is CASSCFDITYEQYF.

CDR3: CASSLGLAGSDTQYF. Written as DNA, the CDR3 is TGTGCCAGCAGCTTAGGGCTAGCGGGGTCAGATACGCAGTATTTT. The chain is built from TRBV13 and TRBJ2-3; TRBD2 matches 9 bases. V was clipped by 0 bases and J by 4 bases; unmatched bases: 2. CDR3 length equals 15 residues. Germline assignment: CDR1 PRHDT and CDR2 FYEKMQ (reference sequence). Full variable domain (rest looked up from reference TRBV13 and TRBJ2-3): AAGVIQSPRHLIKEKRETATLKCYPIPRHDTVYWYQQGPGQDPQFLISFYEKMQSDKGSIPDRFSAQQFSDYHSELNMSSLELGDSALYFCASSLGLAGSDTQYFGPGTRLTVL.

CDR3 amino acids: CASSSGTYTEAFF. The CDR3 DNA reads TGTGCCAGCAGCTCCGGGACATACACTGAAGCTTTCTTT. The chain links TRBV7-3 to TRBJ1-1; perhaps TRBD1 as D (6 bases). In germline, CDR1 is SGHTA, CDR2 FQGTGA. This CDR3 comprises 13 residues. The V end lost 4 bases, the J end lost 3 bases, and 9 bases lay between the germline ends.

The rearrangement joins TRBV19 to TRBJ1-2; D unresolved. Trimming left V 1 base short and J 2 bases short, with 8 bases between. The CDR3 extends over 14 amino acids. Germline assignment: CDR1 LNHDA and CDR2 SQIVND (reference sequence). The CDR3 region is CASSIARQNYGYTF. The CDR3 region has the DNA TGTGCCAGTAGTATAGCAAGACAAAACTATGGCTACACCTTC.

The J gene is TRBJ2-7, the V gene TRBV28; a possible D gene is TRBD1 (5 bases). CDR3 length: 13 amino acids. The germline gives CDR1 MDHEN, CDR2 SYDVKM. V shed 5 bases and J shed 3 bases, with 11 bases lying between them. This CDR3 reads CASSPLDNYEQYF. The CDR3 coding sequence is TGTGCCAGCAGTCCGCTGGACAACTACGAGCAGTACTTC. Filled out from reference TRBV28 and TRBJ2-7, the complete variable domain reads DVKVTQSSRYLVKRTGEKVFLECVQDMDHENMFWYRQDPGLGLRLIYFSYDVKMKEKGDIPEGYSVSREKKERFSLILESASTNQTSMYLCASSPLDNYEQYFGPGTRLTVT.

This sequence joins TRBV6-5 and TRBJ1-1, with D unresolved. V lost 4 bases and J lost 8, with 11 bases in between. Per the germline V gene, CDR1 is MNHEY and CDR2 is SVGAGI. This CDR3 is 12 amino acids long. CDR3 region: CASSSEGPEAFF. The CDR3 region has the DNA TGTGCCAGCAGTTCAGAGGGTCCGGAAGCTTTCTTT.

This clone was observed once. The CDR3 DNA reads as TGCGCCAGCAGCCACAACGGACGGGGCTCTGGAAACACCATATATTTT. It codes for CASSHNGRGSGNTIYF. The chain uses TRBV4-1 and TRBJ1-3, with D hard to call. The germline V gene has CDR1 MGHRA and CDR2 YSYEKL. V was pared by 3 bases and J by 0 bases, with 12 bases between. This CDR3 has 16 residues.

CDR3 in DNA: TGTGCCAGCAGTTTCTTGGACAGGGGAACTCATGGCTACACCTTC. Amino acids: CASSFLDRGTHGYTF. This chain uses TRBV28 with TRBJ1-2; 9 bases agree with TRBD1. This CDR3 has 15 amino acids. The germline CDR1 and CDR2 sequences are MDHEN and SYDVKM. V was pared by 3 bases and J by 6 bases, with 8 bases of the junction left unmatched.

This chain uses TRBV19 with TRBJ2-1, with D maybe TRBD2 (7 bases). Trimming stripped 9 bases from V and 4 bases from J, with 16 bases between. CDR1 is LNHDA, CDR2 SQIVND, per germline (reference sequence). The CDR3 extends over 14 amino acids. CDR3 residues: CASSRGGQYNEQFF. CDR3 coding DNA: TGTGCCAGCTCCCGCGGGGGCCAATACAATGAGCAGTTCTTC.